The source of this TCR beta chain is a study of blood T cell repertoires in COVID-19. As processed by the authors: For nucleated cells, counts were estimated from reference gene primer amplification. Data came from immunoSEQ multiplex PCR; TCRdb stores just in-frame clones and leaves some out. V and J calls and clone size are copied from that table; D and trimming were computed from the DNA. The sample has about 19,000 clones, about 85% seen once; the top ten hold 9.5% to 13%. The length of the CDR3 is 16 residues. V gave up 1 base and J gave up 0 bases, with 13 bases separating them. The V gene's germline CDR1 is MNHNS and CDR2 SASEGT.

The specimen was peripheral blood. The TCR was taken from a human donor in a cohort sampled during active COVID-19. The chain links TRBV6-1 to TRBJ2-7, with D perhaps TRBD2 (6 bases). The DNA of the CDR3 is TGTGCCAGCAGTGAAGTGGCGGGACTTAGCTCCTACGAGCAGTACTTC. It codes for CASSEVAGLSSYEQYF.